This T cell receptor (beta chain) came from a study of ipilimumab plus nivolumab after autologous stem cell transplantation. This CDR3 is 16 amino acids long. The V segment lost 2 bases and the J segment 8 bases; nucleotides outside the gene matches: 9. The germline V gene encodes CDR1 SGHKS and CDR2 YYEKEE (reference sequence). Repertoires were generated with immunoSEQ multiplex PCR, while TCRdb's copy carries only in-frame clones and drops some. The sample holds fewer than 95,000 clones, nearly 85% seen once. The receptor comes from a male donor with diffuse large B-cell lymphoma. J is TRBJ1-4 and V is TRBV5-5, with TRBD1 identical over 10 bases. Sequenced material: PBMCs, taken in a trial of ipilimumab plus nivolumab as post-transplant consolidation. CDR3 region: CASSLSRTGGGEKLFF. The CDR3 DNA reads TGTGCCAGCAGCTTAAGTAGGACAGGGGGAGGGGAAAAACTGTTTTTT. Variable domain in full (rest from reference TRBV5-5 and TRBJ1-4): DAGVTQSPTHLIKTRGQQVTLRCSPISGHKSVSWYQQVLGQGPQFIFQYYEKEERGRGNFPDRFSARQFPNYSSELNVNALLLGDSALYLCASSLSRTGGGEKLFFGSGTQLSVL.